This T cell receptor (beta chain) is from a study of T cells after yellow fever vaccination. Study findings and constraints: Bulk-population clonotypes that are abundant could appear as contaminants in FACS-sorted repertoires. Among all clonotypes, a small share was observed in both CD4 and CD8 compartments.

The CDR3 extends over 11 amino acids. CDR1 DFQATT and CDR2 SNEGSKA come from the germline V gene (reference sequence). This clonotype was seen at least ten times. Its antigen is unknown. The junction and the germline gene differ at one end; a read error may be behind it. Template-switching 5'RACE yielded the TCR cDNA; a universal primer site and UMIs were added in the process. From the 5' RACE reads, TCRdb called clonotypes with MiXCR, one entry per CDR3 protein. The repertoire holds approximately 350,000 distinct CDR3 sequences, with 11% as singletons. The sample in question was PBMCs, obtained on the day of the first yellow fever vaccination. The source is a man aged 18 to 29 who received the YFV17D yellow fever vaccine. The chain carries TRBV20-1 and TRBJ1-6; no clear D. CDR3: CSAPDRDHHFF. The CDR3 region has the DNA TGCAGTGCCCCGGACCGAGATCACCATTTTTTT.